The rows below give T cell receptor beta chains drawn from one sample of a study of CD8+ T cells in alopecia areata. Method: immunoSEQ multiplex PCR; TCRdb's copy keeps in-frame clones and lacks some. This table has over 150,000 clones, roughly 63% appearing once. Material: CD4+ T cells sorted from blood, obtained at week 0. All receptors come from a human donor with alopecia areata. Each CDR3 is given with its conserved first and last residue. The order of the fields is V gene, clone size, J gene, D gene, CDR3 protein, CDR3 DNA. A D gene is named only where the DNA matches it firmly. The size field is filled for only some rows; it gives once, few, many or a size class.

v_call: TRBV30; clone_size: once; j_call: TRBJ2-1; d_call: -; cdr3_aa: CAWSGTAYYNEQFF; cdr3_nt: TGTGCCTGGAGTGGGACAGCTTACTACAATGAGCAGTTCTTC
v_call: TRBV23-1; clone_size: once; j_call: TRBJ2-2; d_call: TRBD1; cdr3_aa: CASIPESGTGENGELFF; cdr3_nt: TGCGCCAGCATTCCTGAGTCCGGGACAGGGGAAAACGGGGAGCTGTTTTTT
v_call: TRBV30; clone_size: few; j_call: TRBJ1-2; d_call: -; cdr3_aa: CAWSVEANYGYTF; cdr3_nt: TGTGCCTGGAGTGTCGAGGCTAACTATGGCTACACCTTC
v_call: TRBV29-1; clone_size: -; j_call: TRBJ1-4; d_call: -; cdr3_aa: CSVDLNEKLFF; cdr3_nt: TGCAGCGTTGACCTTAATGAAAAACTGTTTTTT
v_call: TRBV15; clone_size: few; j_call: TRBJ2-7; d_call: -; cdr3_aa: CATSRGWDPYEQYF; cdr3_nt: TGTGCCACCAGCAGAGGCTGGGACCCCTACGAGCAGTACTTC
v_call: TRBV30; clone_size: -; j_call: TRBJ2-3; d_call: -; cdr3_aa: CACKGRVSDTQYF; cdr3_nt: TGTGCCTGCAAGGGGCGGGTCTCAGATACGCAGTATTTT
v_call: TRBV23-1; clone_size: few; j_call: TRBJ1-5; d_call: -; cdr3_aa: CASSRRVQPQHF; cdr3_nt: TGCGCCAGCAGTCGACGCGTTCAGCCCCAGCATTTT
v_call: TRBV29-1; clone_size: -; j_call: TRBJ1-2; d_call: -; cdr3_aa: CSAGLSGYGYTF; cdr3_nt: TGCAGCGCCGGCCTAAGCGGCTATGGCTACACCTTC
v_call: TRBV27; clone_size: -; j_call: TRBJ2-7; d_call: TRBD1; cdr3_aa: CASSIRGQSYEQYF; cdr3_nt: TGTGCCAGCAGTATACGGGGACAGAGCTACGAGCAGTACTTC
v_call: TRBV25-1; clone_size: -; j_call: TRBJ2-7; d_call: -; cdr3_aa: CASSEPTGGGTYEQYF; cdr3_nt: TGTGCCAGCAGTGAACCAACAGGAGGGGGTACCTACGAGCAGTACTTC
v_call: TRBV2; clone_size: -; j_call: TRBJ1-6; d_call: -; cdr3_aa: CASSEYGGSSPLHF; cdr3_nt: TGTGCCAGCAGTGAATATGGGGGCAGTTCACCCCTCCACTTT
v_call: TRBV27; clone_size: -; j_call: TRBJ1-2; d_call: -; cdr3_aa: CASSLSVRGGYTF; cdr3_nt: TGTGCCAGCAGTTTATCTGTACGAGGTGGCTACACCTTC
v_call: TRBV6-1; clone_size: -; j_call: TRBJ2-7; d_call: -; cdr3_aa: CASSAQPPYEQYF; cdr3_nt: TGTGCCAGCAGTGCACAGCCTCCCTACGAGCAGTACTTC
v_call: TRBV25-1; clone_size: -; j_call: TRBJ2-6; d_call: -; cdr3_aa: CASSEFGGSGANVLTF; cdr3_nt: TGTGCCAGCAGTGAATTCGGAGGGTCTGGGGCCAACGTCCTGACTTTC
v_call: TRBV29-1; clone_size: -; j_call: TRBJ2-7; d_call: -; cdr3_aa: CSVAQGHDYEQYF; cdr3_nt: TGCAGCGTTGCTCAGGGACACGATTACGAGCAGTACTTC
v_call: TRBV29-1; clone_size: -; j_call: TRBJ1-1; d_call: TRBD1; cdr3_aa: CSALKGQLNTEAFF; cdr3_nt: TGCAGCGCGCTTAAGGGACAGCTGAACACTGAAGCTTTCTTT
v_call: TRBV9; clone_size: few; j_call: TRBJ2-1; d_call: TRBD2; cdr3_aa: CASSVDAGGRNEQFF; cdr3_nt: TGTGCCAGCAGCGTAGATGCGGGGGGCCGCAATGAGCAGTTCTTC
v_call: TRBV10-2; clone_size: -; j_call: TRBJ1-1; d_call: -; cdr3_aa: CASSNRAGAEAFF; cdr3_nt: TGCGCCAGCAGTAACAGGGCGGGCGCTGAAGCTTTCTTT
v_call: TRBV30; clone_size: -; j_call: TRBJ1-2; d_call: -; cdr3_aa: CAWSDRDYGYTF; cdr3_nt: TGTGCCTGGAGTGACCGGGACTATGGCTACACCTTC
v_call: TRBV19; clone_size: -; j_call: TRBJ1-2; d_call: -; cdr3_aa: CASSIGRDGYTF; cdr3_nt: TGTGCCAGTAGTATCGGCAGAGATGGCTACACCTTC